This T cell receptor (beta chain) was captured by sequencing in a study of cytomegalovirus exposure and HLA in healthy donors (dated by TCRdb to about 2017). With regard to the full study: An earlier analysis of approximately 640 of the donors reported 250 to 300 Gb of sequence data and around 110 million unique TCR beta sequences from 190 million or so T cells. An early release that covered more than 550 HLA-typed donors contained 300 to 350 gigabases of sequencing data and approximately 85 million unique TCR sequences. Among the approximately 430 genotyped donors, roughly 80% belonged to the genetic ancestry cluster associated with self-reported Caucasian donors. The aim of the study was to test whether cataloging public T cell receptors could identify signatures of past pathogen exposure. The T cell repertoires of 550 to 850 subjects were profiled by immunosequencing and related to cytomegalovirus serostatus. A separate validation cohort of over a hundred different subjects was used in addition to the 666-subject first cohort. The study combined high-throughput TCR immunosequencing, statistical association of individual TCRs with disease status, and machine learning to predict cytomegalovirus infection status. In a later analysis, previously published TCR beta repertoires from 600 to 850 donors were re-analyzed and high-resolution HLA genotyping was added so that TCR occurrence patterns could be studied. Rather than drawing on any new phenotypic data, the later analysis identified candidate immune exposures from TCR beta sequences and the way those sequences occurred across donors. An earlier analysis of approximately 630 of the donors applied high-throughput TCR beta sequencing to assess whether each TCR beta V gene segment acted as functional or pseudogenic. Donor age, sex, ethnicity and CMV serostatus were compiled together with the repertoire data. Genome-wide SNP genotypes for about 55% of the 666 donors were used in a later genetic analysis, which treated that subset as a discovery cohort. All discovery cohort repertoires had been generated using a single sequencing platform. Both class I and class II loci were covered by HLA typing, at four-digit resolution. The number of donors typed differed by locus, with about 629-640 for A, B, C, DRB1 and DQB1, roughly 520 for DQA1, 600 to 610 for DPA1, and around 430 for DPB1. About five DR-DQ haplotypes were treated as single units for association and clustering because of strong linkage in the cohort. Among roughly 400 genotyped donors of the cohort, an average of about 240,000 unique TCR beta nucleotide sequences was sequenced per donor, of which about 19% were non-productive.

Receptor libraries were prepared by the immunoSEQ multiplex PCR assay. For the multiplex PCR, a mixture combining 60 forward primers for TCR Vbeta segments and 13 reverse primers for TCR Jbeta segments was used. The CDR3 region of rearranged TCR beta genes was amplified from genomic DNA with a multiplex PCR assay. The amplified TCR beta libraries were sequenced on the Illumina HiSeq System as 87-base-pair reads. The study's processing was this. A later analysis tallied 75 million to 95 million unique TCR beta chains across the 666 repertoires, and about 12 million of those chains were shared by two or more donors. A nearest-neighbor algorithm error-corrected the raw reads and collapsed the reads into unique sequences, merging closely related sequences to remove PCR and sequencing errors. To assign V, D and J gene segments, CDR3 sequences were aligned to IMGT reference sequences. For a sequence to be retained, a match of at least six nucleotides was required to both a V gene segment and a J gene segment. Rearrangements were called productive when the CDR3 lacked stop codons and stayed in frame with V and J; all others were non-productive. Following IMGT convention, CDR3 was defined as the stretch from the second conserved V-encoded cysteine to the conserved J-encoded phenylalanine. The earlier analysis of 500 to 600 of the donors excluded sequences that lacked an unambiguous match to a single V gene segment. An earlier analysis of under 750 of the donors called V segments functional above 56.7% productive rearrangements and segregating when the between-donor standard deviation exceeded 5%. A statistical classification framework was built for diagnosing cytomegalovirus status from the catalog of TCR beta chain sequences. V and J gene assignment, in a later analysis, came from comparing TCR nucleotide sequences with IMGT/GENE-DB human TR gene sequences. In a later analysis, CDR3 sequences and most-parsimonious VDJ recombination scenarios were assigned using the TCRdist pipeline. In a later analysis, each TCR beta chain was defined by its CDR3 amino acid sequence together with its V-gene family, and reads without a unique V-gene family were excluded. As a way to deal with suspected cross-contamination and a sequencing artifact, a later analysis dropped under 600 nucleotide sequences that were highly shared and had low generation probability. For each public chain, a later analysis derived a clonal expansion index from normalized ranks of inferred template counts within each repertoire. In a later analysis, generation probabilities were computed using a VDJ recombination model fitted to out-of-frame rearrangements, and the results were checked against IGoR. In a later analysis, TCR-TCR, TCR-HLA and TCR-CMV co-occurrence was scored with hypergeometric tests, and a repertoire-size bias correction was applied to TCR pairs. To estimate false discovery rates, a later analysis permuted the HLA or CMV assignments 20 times. In a later analysis, co-occurring TCRs were grouped using DBSCAN, with TCRdist sequence similarity added in when clustering inside HLA-allele-positive subsets. Co-occurrence clustering excluded repertoires with fewer than 30,000 or more than 120,000 public chains, plus five with anomalous nucleotide sharing. TCRdb limited this immuneACCESS table to in-frame rearrangements with V and J called. A share of clones is missing; checked studies link under half to unresolved V genes, and the rest is unexplained. V, J and clone size were drawn from that table, and D and trimming were deduced from the DNA. This sample lists 95,000 to 150,000 clones; around 60% were detected once. Roughly 10% of the sample is in the top ten clones.

This clone was seen a handful of times. Its antigen specificity is not known. The record has no base qualities; no much larger clone is one base away. According to the germline V gene (reference sequence), CDR1 reads SEHNR and CDR2 reads FQNEAQ. From the cysteine through the phenylalanine, the CDR3 covers 14 amino acids. Solely the CDR3 DNA is kept, with 42 bases framed from the first base. V is clipped by 1 base and J by 12 bases, and the sequence between their germline boundaries is 16 bases long. General findings and caveats noted by the study authors: In a later analysis, TCR association rates were found to vary across HLA loci, with the most associated TCRs seen for DRB1 alleles and the fewest for HLA-C alleles. In the study, about 150 TCR beta chains were listed as associated with cytomegalovirus. A later analysis found that HLA-associated TCR beta chains were more clonally expanded and had lower generation probabilities than equally common non-associated chains. When HLA alleles, especially DR and DQ, strongly co-occurred, TCR associations were difficult to assign to individual alleles. In a later analysis, several top co-occurrence clusters were reported to appear linked to parvovirus B19, influenza, CMV and Epstein-Barr virus. According to a later genetic analysis, donors in an Asian-associated ancestry cluster had fewer N-insertions in productive TCRs than the approximately 610-donor mean. CMV serostatus was the only immune exposure information available for the cohort. Roughly uniform sequencing depth across donors was assumed in presence/absence analyses, although this assumption may not hold. A cluster of highly shared sequence variants was judged likely to represent a technical artifact of the sequencing pipeline. Because some donors lacked HLA typing at each locus, the association tests relied only on the typed subset. This cohort had only TCR beta chains sequenced, and the lack of alpha or paired-chain data limited which features could be detected. Some IMGT-functional V segments, including TRBV6-2 and TRBV6-3, could not be told apart with the 87-base-pair reads, so those segments were excluded. In a later analysis, over 15,000 TCR beta sequences were associated with specific HLA alleles at a false discovery rate of 0.05. Most CMV-associated TCR beta chains appeared to be HLA-restricted in a later analysis, and the HLA associations seemed to be driven largely by CMV exposure. A further reported finding was that TCR beta sequences accurately predicted the HLA-A and HLA-B alleles for most subjects in the first cohort. Because counts were too low, seventeen rarely observed V segments, including chromosome 9 orphons, were excluded from the earlier analysis of around 640 of the donors. In both the original and validation cohorts, the classifier was reported to diagnose cytomegalovirus status with high specificity and sensitivity. Most TCR sequences were observed very rarely across donors, whereas some public TCRs were present in many individuals. An association between a missense DCLRE1C variant and V-gene and J-gene trimming of TCR beta chains was found in a later genetic analysis and replicated in an independent cohort. The authors suggested that the approach could potentially be extended to other disease states and immunological phenotypes. Correlated functional status among segregating V segments might reflect linkage disequilibrium, but an unknown experimental factor could not be ruled out. In an earlier analysis of approximately 590 of the donors, most TCR beta V segments were observed in productive rearrangements about 90% or about 30% of the time, broadly matching IMGT annotations. A few of the identified cytomegalovirus-associated TCR beta chains were confirmed in vitro to be specific for cytomegalovirus antigens.

In total, 666 healthy bone marrow donors made up the cohort. Cohort members were all nominally healthy when sampled, although unrecorded immune exposures were likely present. The donor was CMV seropositive and was included in the group of approximately 310 seropositive cohort members. A peripheral blood sample was collected from each donor, and TCR beta sequencing was performed on peripheral blood mononuclear cells. The Qiagen DNeasy Blood Extraction Kit was used to extract genomic DNA from the blood cell samples. The source of this sequence is a man in his forties or fifties in good health and CMV-seropositive. The sequenced sample consisted of PBMCs. The chain joins TRBV7-9 to TRBJ2-1, with no D gene named confidently. The DNA reads as follows: TGTGCCAGCAGCTTAGTCCCCTCTCCACATGGGCAGTTCTTC. This translates into CASSLVPSPHGQFF.